Listed below are T cell receptor beta chains from one sample, sequenced in a study of breast tumors, draining lymph nodes, adjacent tissues. TCRdb reanalysed the multiplex PCR reads using MiXCR and keeps one entry per CDR3 protein. Counted here are about 230,000 distinct CDR3 sequences, about a third occurring once; the ten biggest clones make up over 1.1%. Material: axillary lymph node tissue. The source is a female donor with breast cancer. Some clones in this sample may be carry-over from other donors' samples. Both conserved end residues are part of each CDR3. Each record gives: clone size, V gene, J gene, D gene, CDR3 protein, CDR3 DNA. The D gene is left open where the match is weak. The size entry is marked missing in some rows and otherwise reads once, few, many or a size class.

clone_size: many
v_call: TRBV20-1
j_call: TRBJ2-3
d_call: -
cdr3_aa: CSARLQGNADTQYF
cdr3_nt: TGCAGTGCTAGGCTACAGGGCAATGCAGATACGCAGTATTTT

clone_size: many
v_call: TRBV7-9
j_call: TRBJ2-7
d_call: TRBD1
cdr3_aa: CASSFQTGNEQYF
cdr3_nt: TGTGCCAGCAGCTTCCAGACAGGGAACGAGCAGTACTTC

clone_size: many
v_call: TRBV9
j_call: TRBJ2-1
d_call: TRBD2
cdr3_aa: CASSLGLAGDSNEQFF
cdr3_nt: TGTGCCAGCAGCCTAGGACTAGCGGGAGACTCGAATGAGCAGTTCTTC

clone_size: -
v_call: TRBV6-2/TRBV6-3
j_call: TRBJ1-5
d_call: -
cdr3_aa: CASGKDNQPQHF
cdr3_nt: TGTGCCAGCGGGAAGGACAATCAGCCCCAGCATTTT

clone_size: many
v_call: TRBV20-1
j_call: TRBJ1-4
d_call: -
cdr3_aa: CRYFTEKLFF
cdr3_nt: TGCAGATATTTTACAGAAAAACTGTTTTTT

clone_size: -
v_call: TRBV7-2
j_call: TRBJ2-5
d_call: -
cdr3_aa: CASSSGTGPASTQYF
cdr3_nt: TGTGCCAGCAGCTCCGGGACCGGGCCAGCGAGTACCCAGTACTTC

clone_size: few
v_call: TRBV18
j_call: TRBJ2-1
d_call: -
cdr3_aa: CASSPWTSYNEQFF
cdr3_nt: TGTGCCAGCTCCCCTTGGACTTCCTACAATGAGCAGTTCTTC

clone_size: -
v_call: TRBV29-1
j_call: TRBJ2-3
d_call: TRBD2
cdr3_aa: CSVVLAGGRDTQYF
cdr3_nt: TGCAGCGTTGTTCTAGCGGGAGGTAGGGATACGCAGTATTTT

clone_size: -
v_call: TRBV11-2
j_call: TRBJ1-5
d_call: -
cdr3_aa: CASSLAGGAGQPQHF
cdr3_nt: TGTGCCAGCAGCTTAGCTGGGGGTGCAGGACAGCCCCAGCATTTT

clone_size: many
v_call: TRBV9
j_call: TRBJ2-1
d_call: -
cdr3_aa: CASSDGSHNEQFF
cdr3_nt: TGTGCCAGCAGCGACGGTAGCCACAATGAGCAGTTCTTC

clone_size: many
v_call: TRBV29-1
j_call: TRBJ1-2
d_call: -
cdr3_aa: CSVLQKSGTALWGYTF
cdr3_nt: TGCAGCGTACTCCAAAAATCCGGGACTGCCCTTTGGGGCTACACCTTC

clone_size: -
v_call: TRBV7-9
j_call: TRBJ2-4
d_call: -
cdr3_aa: CASSLALNKGGIQHF
cdr3_nt: TGTGCCAGCAGCTTAGCGCTAAATAAGGGGGGCATTCAGCACTTC

clone_size: few
v_call: TRBV6-5
j_call: TRBJ2-7
d_call: TRBD1
cdr3_aa: CASRTGTGNEYEQYF
cdr3_nt: TGTGCCAGCAGGACCGGGACAGGGAACGAGTACGAGCAGTACTTC

clone_size: -
v_call: TRBV4-1
j_call: TRBJ1-5
d_call: TRBD1
cdr3_aa: CASSQSNRGLSQPQHF
cdr3_nt: TGCGCCAGCAGCCAATCGAACAGGGGCTTGAGTCAGCCCCAGCATTTT

clone_size: once
v_call: TRBV9
j_call: TRBJ2-7
d_call: TRBD2
cdr3_aa: CASSGGLAGNSYEQHF
cdr3_nt: TGTGCCAGCAGCGGGGGACTAGCGGGAAATTCCTACGAGCAGCACTTC

clone_size: many
v_call: TRBV20-1
j_call: TRBJ1-5
d_call: TRBD1
cdr3_aa: CSARGPTGFQPQHF
cdr3_nt: TGCAGTGCTAGAGGGCCGACAGGGTTTCAGCCCCAGCATTTT

clone_size: -
v_call: TRBV25-1
j_call: TRBJ1-4
d_call: -
cdr3_aa: CASSIRGWRANEKLFF
cdr3_nt: TGTGCCAGCAGCATAAGAGGGTGGAGGGCTAATGAAAAACTGTTTTTT

clone_size: many
v_call: TRBV18
j_call: TRBJ2-3
d_call: TRBD1
cdr3_aa: CASSRTGASTDTQYF
cdr3_nt: TGTGCCAGCTCACGGACAGGGGCTAGCACAGATACGCAGTATTTT

clone_size: -
v_call: TRBV18
j_call: TRBJ1-3
d_call: -
cdr3_aa: CASSPGGSSGNTIYF
cdr3_nt: TGTGCCAGCTCACCCGGGGGCAGCTCTGGAAACACCATATATTTT

clone_size: many
v_call: TRBV6-6
j_call: TRBJ2-1
d_call: TRBD2
cdr3_aa: CASSYSWEGEQFF
cdr3_nt: TGTGCCAGCAGTTACTCATGGGAGGGTGAGCAGTTCTTC

clone_size: many
v_call: TRBV7-2
j_call: TRBJ1-3
d_call: -
cdr3_aa: CASSPPTGTFGNTIYF
cdr3_nt: TGTGCCAGCAGCCCCCCTACAGGGACCTTTGGAAACACCATATATTTT

clone_size: many
v_call: TRBV5-5
j_call: TRBJ2-3
d_call: -
cdr3_aa: CASSFLLGSTDTQYF
cdr3_nt: TGTGCCAGCAGCTTTCTGTTAGGAAGCACAGATACGCAGTATTTT

clone_size: many
v_call: TRBV7-3
j_call: TRBJ2-1
d_call: -
cdr3_aa: CASSLVRSVYNEQFF
cdr3_nt: TGTGCCAGCAGCTTAGTTAGGAGCGTTTACAATGAGCAGTTCTTC

clone_size: few
v_call: TRBV18
j_call: TRBJ1-5
d_call: -
cdr3_aa: CASSLAGPYSNQPQHF
cdr3_nt: TGTGCCAGCTCACTAGCAGGGCCCTATAGCAATCAGCCCCAGCATTTT

clone_size: many
v_call: TRBV7-2
j_call: TRBJ1-6
d_call: -
cdr3_aa: CANSLVGPNSPLHF
cdr3_nt: TGTGCCAACAGCTTAGTGGGTCCAAATTCACCCCTCCACTTT